This T cell receptor beta chain was identified during a study of blood T cell repertoires in COVID-19. Repertoires were generated with immunoSEQ multiplex PCR, while TCRdb's copy carries only in-frame clones and drops some. The sample lists 210,000 or so clones; around 80% were seen once. Germline V gene data show CDR1 as MNHEY and CDR2 as SVGAGI. CDR3 length: 14 residues. Trimming removed 7 bases from V and 5 bases from J; junction bases left unmatched: 7. The gene calls are TRBV6-5 and TRBJ2-1, with 8 bases that match TRBD2. This clonotype was sampled from an elderly woman with acute or convalescent COVID-19. The sequenced sample was peripheral blood. For the CDR3, the DNA is TGTGCCAGCAAGGGCAGCGGGAGAAACAATGAGCAGTTCTTC. Translating gives CASKGSGRNNEQFF.